This TCR beta chain was documented in a study of T cell responses to AZD1222 COVID-19 vaccine. Study-level results: Spike-specific TCR breadth and depth went up after people got two AZD1222 doses. Unmutated variant regions reportedly attract nearly half of all spike-specific TCRs.

Profiled with immunoSEQ multiplex PCR; TCRdb holds only in-frame clones, not every one. The sample contains roughly 140,000 clones, about 88% of which appear only once. In regard to this clone: Its antigen is currently unknown.

CDR1 is SGHNT, CDR2 YYREEE, per germline (reference sequence). V was pared by 4 bases and J by 2 bases, with 15 bases between. The CDR3 is 15 residues long. Sequenced material: peripheral blood, taken after recovery from COVID-19. This sequence was found in an adult who had recovered from COVID-19. This chain uses TRBV5-4 with TRBJ1-1; D not resolved. CDR3 loop: CASSLPTAGNTEAFF. The CDR3 DNA reads TGTGCCAGCAGCCTACCGACGGCCGGTAACACTGAAGCTTTCTTT.